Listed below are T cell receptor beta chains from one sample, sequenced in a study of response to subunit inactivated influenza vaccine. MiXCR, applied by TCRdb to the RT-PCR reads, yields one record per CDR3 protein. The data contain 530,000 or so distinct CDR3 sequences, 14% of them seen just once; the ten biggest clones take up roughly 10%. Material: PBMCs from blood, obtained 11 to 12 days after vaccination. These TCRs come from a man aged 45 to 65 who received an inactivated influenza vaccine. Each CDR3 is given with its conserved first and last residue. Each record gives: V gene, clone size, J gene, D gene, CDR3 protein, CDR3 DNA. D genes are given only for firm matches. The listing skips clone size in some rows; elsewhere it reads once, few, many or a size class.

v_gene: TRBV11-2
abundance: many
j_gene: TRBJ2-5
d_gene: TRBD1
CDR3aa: CASRSNRGRRETQYF
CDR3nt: TGTGCCAGCAGGAGTAACAGGGGACGAAGGGAGACCCAGTACTTC

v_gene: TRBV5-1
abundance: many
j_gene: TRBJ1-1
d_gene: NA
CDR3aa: CASSLVMNTEAFF
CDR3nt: TGCGCCAGCAGCTTGGTCATGAACACTGAAGCTTTCTTT

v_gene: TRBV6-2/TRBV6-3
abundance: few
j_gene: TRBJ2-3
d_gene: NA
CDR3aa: CASTDSSTDTQYF
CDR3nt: TGTGCCAGCACGGACAGTTCGACAGATACGCAGTATTTT

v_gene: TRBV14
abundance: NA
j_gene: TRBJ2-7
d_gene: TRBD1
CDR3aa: CASSPRSGTGLSEQYF
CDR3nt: TGTGCCAGCAGCCCTCGGTCCGGGACAGGGCTTAGCGAGCAGTACTTC

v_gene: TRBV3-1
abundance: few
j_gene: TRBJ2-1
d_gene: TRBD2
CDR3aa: CASSQDLRGGQFF
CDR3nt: TGTGCCAGCAGCCAAGACCTTCGGGGGGGGCAGTTCTTC

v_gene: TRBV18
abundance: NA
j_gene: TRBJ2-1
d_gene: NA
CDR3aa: CASSKQTGENEQFF
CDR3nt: TGTGCCAGCTCAAAGCAAACAGGCGAGAATGAGCAGTTCTTC

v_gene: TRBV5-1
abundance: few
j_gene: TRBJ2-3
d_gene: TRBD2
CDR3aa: CASSSSGRTLDTQYF
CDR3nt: TGCGCCAGCAGCTCAAGCGGGAGGACGTTAGATACGCAGTATTTT

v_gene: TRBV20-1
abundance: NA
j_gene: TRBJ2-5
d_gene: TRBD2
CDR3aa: CSARKLAVQETQYF
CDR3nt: TGCAGTGCTAGAAAACTAGCGGTCCAAGAGACCCAGTACTTC

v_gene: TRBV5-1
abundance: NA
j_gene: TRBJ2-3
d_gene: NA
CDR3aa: CASSPGYGATHTDTQYF
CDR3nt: TGCGCCAGCAGCCCAGGTTATGGGGCCACTCACACAGATACGCAGTATTTT

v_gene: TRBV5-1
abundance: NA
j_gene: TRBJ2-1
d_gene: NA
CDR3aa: CASSFLGENNEQFF
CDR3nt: TGCGCCAGCAGCTTCCTAGGGGAAAACAATGAGCAGTTCTTC

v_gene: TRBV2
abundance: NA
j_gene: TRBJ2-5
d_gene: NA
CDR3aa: CASRRAETQETQYF
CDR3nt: TGTGCCAGCAGGCGAGCGGAGACACAAGAGACCCAGTACTTC

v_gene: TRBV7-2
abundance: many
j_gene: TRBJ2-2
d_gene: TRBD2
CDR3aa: CASSLAWSGGTGELFF
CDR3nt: TGTGCCAGCAGCTTAGCGTGGTCGGGGGGCACCGGGGAGCTGTTTTTT

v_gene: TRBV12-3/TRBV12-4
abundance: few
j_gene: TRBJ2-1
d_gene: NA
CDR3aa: CASRPLDEQFF
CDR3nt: TGTGCCAGCAGGCCCTTAGATGAGCAGTTCTTC

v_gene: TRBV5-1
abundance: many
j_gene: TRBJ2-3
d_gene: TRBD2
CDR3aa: CASSFYAGGQNLKGDTQYF
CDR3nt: TGCGCCAGCAGCTTCTACGCGGGGGGCCAAAACCTGAAAGGAGATACGCAGTATTTT

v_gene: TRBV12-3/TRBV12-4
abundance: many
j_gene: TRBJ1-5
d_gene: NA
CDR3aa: CASSLALGGNQPQHF
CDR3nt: TGTGCCAGCAGTTTAGCGCTGGGGGGCAATCAGCCCCAGCATTTT

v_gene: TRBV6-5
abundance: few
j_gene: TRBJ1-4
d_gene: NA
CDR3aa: CASSYTPGVTGEKLFF
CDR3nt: TGTGCCAGCAGTTACACCCCGGGAGTTACGGGTGAAAAACTGTTTTTT

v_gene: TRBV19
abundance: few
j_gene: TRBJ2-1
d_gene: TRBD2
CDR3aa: CASSILAGYNEQFF
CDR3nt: TGTGCCAGTAGTATACTAGCGGGGTACAATGAGCAGTTCTTC

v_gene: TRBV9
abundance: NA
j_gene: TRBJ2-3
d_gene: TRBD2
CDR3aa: CASSSAGVTTDTQYF
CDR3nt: TGTGCCAGCAGCTCCGCGGGGGTGACCACAGATACGCAGTATTTT

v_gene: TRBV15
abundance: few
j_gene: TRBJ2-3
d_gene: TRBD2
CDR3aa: CATSRDSALTGSGGDTQYF
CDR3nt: TGTGCCACCAGCAGAGATTCTGCGCTGACGGGATCGGGGGGGGATACGCAGTATTTT

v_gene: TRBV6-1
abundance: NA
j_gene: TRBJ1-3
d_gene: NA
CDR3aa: CASSMGSSGNTIYF
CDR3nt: TGTGCCAGCAGTATGGGGAGCAGCGGAAACACCATATATTTT

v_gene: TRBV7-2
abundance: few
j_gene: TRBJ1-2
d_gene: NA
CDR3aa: CASSPYSPGYTF
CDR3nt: TGTGCCAGCAGCCCCTACTCCCCTGGCTACACCTTC

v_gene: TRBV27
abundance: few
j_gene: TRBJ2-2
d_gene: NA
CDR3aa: CASSLYEGAGTGELFF
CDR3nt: TGTGCCAGCAGTTTATACGAGGGGGCGGGAACCGGGGAGCTGTTTTTT

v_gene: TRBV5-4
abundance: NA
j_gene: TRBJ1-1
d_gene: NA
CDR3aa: CASRLEGLTEAFF
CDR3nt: TGTGCCAGCAGATTGGAGGGTCTGACTGAAGCTTTCTTT

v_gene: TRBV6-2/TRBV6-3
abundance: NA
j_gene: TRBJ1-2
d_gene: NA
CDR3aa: CASSTGSAVNYGYTF
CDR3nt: TGTGCCAGCAGTACCGGTTCCGCCGTCAACTATGGCTACACCTTC

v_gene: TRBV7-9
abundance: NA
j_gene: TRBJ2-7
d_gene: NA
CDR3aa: CASSTSRGAPYEQYF
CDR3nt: TGTGCCAGCAGCACATCGAGGGGGGCCCCCTACGAGCAGTACTTC

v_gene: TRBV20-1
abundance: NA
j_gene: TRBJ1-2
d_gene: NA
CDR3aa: CSAPGGRGGYTF
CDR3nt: TGCAGTGCTCCAGGAGGGCGGGGTGGCTACACCTTC

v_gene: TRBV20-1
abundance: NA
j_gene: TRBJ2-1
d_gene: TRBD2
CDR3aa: CSARNSGGSRSNEQFF
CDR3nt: TGCAGTGCTAGAAATAGCGGGGGGAGCAGGAGCAATGAGCAGTTCTTC

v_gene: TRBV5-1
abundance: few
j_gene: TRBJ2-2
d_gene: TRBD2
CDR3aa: CASSPGTSVDGELFF
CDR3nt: TGCGCCAGCAGCCCCGGGACTAGCGTTGACGGGGAGCTGTTTTTT

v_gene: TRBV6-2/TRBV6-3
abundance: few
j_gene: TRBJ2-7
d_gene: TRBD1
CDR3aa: CASSPPGTGRHEQYF
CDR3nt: TGTGCCAGCAGTCCCCCCGGGACAGGGAGACACGAGCAGTACTTC

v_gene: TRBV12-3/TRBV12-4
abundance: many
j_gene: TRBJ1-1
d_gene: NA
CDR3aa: CASSFGGGTEAFF
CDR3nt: TGTGCCAGCAGTTTTGGGGGGGGCACTGAAGCTTTCTTT

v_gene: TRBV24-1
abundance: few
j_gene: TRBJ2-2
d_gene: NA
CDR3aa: CAASGSGGTGELFF
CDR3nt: TGTGCCGCCTCCGGTAGCGGTGGGACCGGGGAGCTGTTTTTT

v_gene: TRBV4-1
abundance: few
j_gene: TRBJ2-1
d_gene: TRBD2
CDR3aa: CASSPGGRLAGGPGNEQFF
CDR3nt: TGCGCCAGCAGCCCAGGGGGGCGGCTAGCGGGGGGGCCAGGGAATGAGCAGTTCTTC

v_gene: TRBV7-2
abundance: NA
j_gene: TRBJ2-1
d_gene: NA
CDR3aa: CASSSDLRIAYNEQFF
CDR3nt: TGTGCCAGCAGCTCAGACCTTCGAATAGCTTACAATGAGCAGTTCTTC

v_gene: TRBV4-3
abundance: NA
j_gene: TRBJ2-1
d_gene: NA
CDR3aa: CASRNGLSSYNEQFF
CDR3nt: TGCGCCAGCAGGAATGGACTGAGCTCCTACAATGAGCAGTTCTTC

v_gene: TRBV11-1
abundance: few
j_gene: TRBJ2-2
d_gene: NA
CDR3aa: CASSPIGTGELFF
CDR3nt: TGTGCCAGCAGCCCGATCGGTACCGGGGAGCTGTTTTTT

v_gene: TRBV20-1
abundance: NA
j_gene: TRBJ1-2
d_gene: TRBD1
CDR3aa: CSASSDRGYYGYTF
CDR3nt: TGCAGTGCTAGCTCAGACAGGGGCTATTATGGCTACACCTTC

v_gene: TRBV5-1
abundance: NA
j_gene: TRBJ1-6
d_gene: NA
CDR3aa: CASSLGTRRAPLHF
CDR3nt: TGCGCCAGCAGCTTGGGGACTCGTAGGGCACCCCTCCACTTT

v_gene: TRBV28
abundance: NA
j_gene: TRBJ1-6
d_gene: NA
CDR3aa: CASSRGGASSYNSPLHF
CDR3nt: TGTGCCAGCTCTCGGGGGGGCGCGAGCTCCTATAATTCACCCCTCCACTTT

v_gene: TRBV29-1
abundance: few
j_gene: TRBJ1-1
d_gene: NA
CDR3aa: CSVLGSPNTEAFF
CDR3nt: TGCAGCGTTTTGGGATCACCGAACACTGAAGCTTTCTTT

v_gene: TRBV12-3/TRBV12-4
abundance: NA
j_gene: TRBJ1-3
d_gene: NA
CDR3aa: CASSPFPRTGSGNTIYF
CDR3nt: TGTGCCAGCAGCCCTTTCCCCAGGACGGGCTCTGGAAACACCATATATTTT

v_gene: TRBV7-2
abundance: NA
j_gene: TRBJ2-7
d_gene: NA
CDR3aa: CASSLAGSISYEQYF
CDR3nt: TGTGCCAGCAGCTTAGCAGGCTCCATTTCCTACGAGCAGTACTTC

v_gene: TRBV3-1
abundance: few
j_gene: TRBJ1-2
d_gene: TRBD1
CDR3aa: CASSPTGSNYGYTF
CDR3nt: TGTGCCAGCAGCCCGACAGGGTCTAACTATGGCTACACCTTC

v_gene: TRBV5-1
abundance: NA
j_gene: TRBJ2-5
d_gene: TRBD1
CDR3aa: CASREGTGPQETQYF
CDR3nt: TGCGCCAGCAGGGAGGGGACAGGTCCCCAAGAGACCCAGTACTTC

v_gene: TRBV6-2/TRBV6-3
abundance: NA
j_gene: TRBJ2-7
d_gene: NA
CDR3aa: CASSYSVRDTFSYEQYF
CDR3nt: TGTGCCAGCAGTTACTCTGTCCGGGACACCTTCTCCTACGAGCAGTACTTC

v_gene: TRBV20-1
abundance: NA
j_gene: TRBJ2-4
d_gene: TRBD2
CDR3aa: CSARETSGGLIQYF
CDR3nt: TGCAGTGCTAGGGAAACTAGCGGGGGACTAATTCAGTACTTC